This TCR beta chain was recorded in a study of blood T cell repertoires in COVID-19. Looking at the study overall: Whether acute or convalescent, the COVID-19 samples came from the United States, Italy and Spain. PBMCs, B-cell-depleted T cells, or T cells were the source of the cDNA or gDNA that made up the material.

The CDR3 is made up of 14 amino acids. In germline, CDR1 is LNHDA, CDR2 SQIVND (reference sequence). Trimming took 5 bases from V and 4 from J, leaving 12 bases between them. As handled by the study authors: Nucleated cell counts were estimated from reference gene primer amplification. The data were produced by immunoSEQ multiplex PCR, yet TCRdb's version contains in-frame clones alone and is incomplete. V, J and clone size are taken as reported in that table, and D and trimming were inferred from the DNA itself. The table shows under 200,000 clones, with approximately 90% occurring only once. The chain recombines TRBV19 with TRBJ2-1, with D tentatively TRBD1 (6 bases). The source material was peripheral blood. The TCR comes from a man aged 45-65 years with acute or convalescent COVID-19. This CDR3 reads CASSVGQLYNEQFF. In nucleotides, the CDR3 is TGTGCCAGTAGTGTCGGACAGCTTTACAATGAGCAGTTCTTC.